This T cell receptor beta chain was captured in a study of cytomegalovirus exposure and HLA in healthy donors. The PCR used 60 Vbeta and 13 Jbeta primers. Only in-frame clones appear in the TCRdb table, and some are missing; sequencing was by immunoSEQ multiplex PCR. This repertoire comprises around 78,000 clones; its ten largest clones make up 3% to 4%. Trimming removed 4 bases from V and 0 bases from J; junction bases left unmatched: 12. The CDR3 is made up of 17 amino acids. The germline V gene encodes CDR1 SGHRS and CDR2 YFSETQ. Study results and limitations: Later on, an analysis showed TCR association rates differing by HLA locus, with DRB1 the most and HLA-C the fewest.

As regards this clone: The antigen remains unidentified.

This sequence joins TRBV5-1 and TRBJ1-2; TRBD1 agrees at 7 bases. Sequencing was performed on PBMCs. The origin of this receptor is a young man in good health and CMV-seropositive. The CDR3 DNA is TGCGCCAGCAGCCTCTCGGGACAGAGCTCGGCTAACTATGGCTACACCTTC. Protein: CASSLSGQSSANYGYTF.